This T cell receptor (beta chain) was profiled in a study of vaccination and CD4 T cells after COVID-19. The CDR3 runs 13 residues. V was cut by 0 bases and J by 7 bases, with 12 bases left in between. Looked up from germline, CDR1 is DFQATT and CDR2 is SNEGSKA (reference sequence). Described treatment: approximately 9-day PBMC culture with coronavirus spike peptide pools or control peptides (ViraFEST assay). Worth noting for this clonotype: Its cognate antigen is unknown.

CD4+ T cells that had been cultured provided DNA sequenced with the Oncomine TCR Beta short-read assay. TCRdb processed the PCR reads anew with MiXCR; each CDR3 protein has one entry. Found here are just over 9,500 distinct CDR3 sequences, roughly 70% of them singletons; the top ten hold 37%. The clonotype originates from a human donor who had recovered from COVID-19. This rearrangement joins TRBV20-1 to TRBJ1-1; D ambiguous. Sequenced input: CD4+ T cells from blood, cultured in vitro. This chain's CDR3 is CSAREWGIGEAFF. CDR3 nucleotide sequence: TGCAGTGCTAGAGAATGGGGAATCGGTGAAGCTTTCTTT.